This T cell receptor (beta chain) was sequenced in a study of low-dose radiotherapy and immunotherapy resistance in tumors. Study overall: A dose of 1 Gy per fraction every two weeks went to Cohort 2, totaling 13 Gy over 26 weeks. Oral aspirin at 300 mg was taken daily by patients for four cycles, beginning on cycle 1 day 1.

CDR3 size: 15 residues. Germline CDR1 SGDLS, CDR2 YYNGEE. V gave up 0 bases and J gave up 3 bases, with 11 bases separating them. TRAV- and TRBV-specific primers primed first-strand cDNA, covering alpha and beta chains. With a constant-region primer and a V-primer adapter, TCRs were subjected to roughly 20 PCR cycles of amplification. TCRdb processed the reads anew with MiXCR; each CDR3 protein has one entry. The sample holds about 13,000 distinct CDR3 sequences, approximately 70% seen once. Those who qualified had advanced solid tumors (lacking tumor-infiltrating lymphocytes). The sequence was obtained from a human donor with advanced metastatic prostate, ovarian, gallbladder or colorectal cancer (not recorded which). This table probably holds off-target reads from a library built for another chain. V and J are TRBV9 and TRBJ2-3, with no clear D. CDR3 amino acids: CASSVVGDKTDTQYF. The CDR3, as DNA: TGTGCCAGCAGCGTAGTAGGTGACAAAACAGATACGCAGTATTTT.